The sequence of this TCR beta chain was determined in a study of T cell responses to AZD1222 COVID-19 vaccine. Overall study: Researchers grouped second doses given at about 4 or about 12 weeks into one pool.

There are 17 residues in the CDR3. CDR1 is MGHDK, CDR2 SYGVNS, per germline. The V end lost 3 bases, the J end lost 0 bases, and 12 bases lay between the germline ends. On this clone itself: Its antigen is unknown.

General study points: Repertoire collection took place solely once the T cell response had peaked. The donors showed a predominance of white British ancestry and of females, with possible underestimation of clonal diversity.

Produced via immunoSEQ multiplex PCR; TCRdb's table is partial and in-frame only. The sample holds over 65,000 clones; about 90% are singletons and the top ten take around 5%. V gene TRBV25-1 combines with J gene TRBJ2-6; possibly TRBD2 for D (6 bases). The TCR comes from an adult in good health. The starting material was peripheral blood, obtained on day 0 of AZD1222 vaccination. CDR3 nucleotide sequence: TGTGCCAGCAGTGACCCCGGGAGTTACTCTGGGGCCAACGTCCTGACTTTC. Translation: CASSDPGSYSGANVLTF.